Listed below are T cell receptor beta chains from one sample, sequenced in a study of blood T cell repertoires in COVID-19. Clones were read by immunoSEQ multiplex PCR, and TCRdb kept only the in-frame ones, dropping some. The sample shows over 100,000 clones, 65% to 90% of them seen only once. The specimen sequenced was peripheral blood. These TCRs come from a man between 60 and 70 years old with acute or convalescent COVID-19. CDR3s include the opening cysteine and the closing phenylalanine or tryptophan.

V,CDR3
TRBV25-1,CASRGQTNTGELFF
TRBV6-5,CASSTQPSSYNEQFF
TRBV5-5,CASSFQGYGTEAFF
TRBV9,CASSGPGTSYNSPLHF
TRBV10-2,CASSDVGSSYNSPLHF
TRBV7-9,CASSPGQGEVEQYF
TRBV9,CASSVDPSNEQFF
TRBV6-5,CASSYGDRGRQYF
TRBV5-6,CASSPGTGFYEQYF
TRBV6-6,CASSYGTSSYEQYF
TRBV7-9,CASSLFGGPNYGYTF
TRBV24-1,CATSDYRDRDTQYF
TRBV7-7,CASSPGQEGMWTQYF
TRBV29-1,CSVALTGGVQPQHF
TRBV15,CATSRGWGGAGYTF
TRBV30,CAWIPAGEDEKLFF
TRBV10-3,CAISESTTGTEAFF
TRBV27,CASSRKLAGHNEQFF
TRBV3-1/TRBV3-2,CASSPQGPFEAFF
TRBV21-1,CASRSRSGRDSNQPQHF
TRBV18,CASSPAGTGGFGEQYF
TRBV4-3,CASSQNLGLAGGNEQFF
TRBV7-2,CASSPDTGTQYF
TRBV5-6,CASSPTGGRGNTIYF
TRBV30,CAWSWGGTGIDTEAFF
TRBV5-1,CASSVEETAHTEAFF
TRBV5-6,CASWLAGGSYNEQFF
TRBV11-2,CASWSWNTGELFF
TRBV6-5,CASSYSPVPNEKLFF
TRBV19,CASSTRQGVSEAFF
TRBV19,CASSIEGTSGSIGNEQFF